This passage covers 10 T cell receptor beta chains from one sample sequenced in a study of OX40 agonist ivuxolimab in advanced cancers. The assay was immunoSEQ multiplex PCR, and TCRdb's table has in-frame clones only and misses some. Among about 47,000 clones listed, 88% were seen once. The source material was CD4+ or CD8+ T cells sorted from blood, sampled in a trial of the OX40 agonist ivuxolimab. All receptors come from an adult with an advanced solid tumor such as melanoma, head and neck, liver or kidney cancer.

The chain carries TRBV4-3 and TRBJ1-2; tentatively, D is TRBD1 (6 bases). The CDR3 consists of 15 residues. Germline V gene data show CDR1 as LGHNA and CDR2 as YSLEER. Trimming removed 6 bases at V and 1 base at J, with 15 bases between. As DNA, the CDR3 is TGCGCCAGCAGGGTCCTGGACAGCCTTAACTATGGCTACACCTTC. Translated: CASRVLDSLNYGYTF.

The rearrangement uses TRBV29-1 and TRBJ1-4; D might be TRBD1 (5 bases). Trimming took off 2 bases at V and 2 bases at J, with 6 bases between the two ends. Per germline, CDR1 SQVTM and CDR2 ANQGSEA. The CDR3 is made up of 13 amino acids. CDR3 DNA: TGCAGCGTTGAACAGGGCACTAATGAAAAACTGTTTTTT. The encoded protein is CSVEQGTNEKLFF. The whole variable domain, remainder taken from reference TRBV29-1 and TRBJ1-4, is SAVISQKPSRDICQRGTSLTIQCQVDSQVTMMFWYRQQPGQSLTLIATANQGSEATYESGFVIDKFPISRPNLTFSTLTVSNMSPEDSSIYLCSVEQGTNEKLFFGSGTQLSVL.

V gene TRBV7-2 combines with J gene TRBJ1-3; D is ambiguous. Germline V gene sequence: CDR1 SGHTA, CDR2 FQGNSA. With 1 base removed from V and 0 bases from J, the gap between germline ends came to 7 bases. The CDR3 consists of 15 residues. The CDR3 nucleotides are TGTGCCAGCAGCTTAGATTGGGGCTCTGGAAACACCATATATTTT. This translates into CASSLDWGSGNTIYF.

The V gene is TRBV10-3, the J gene TRBJ2-7; 8 positions match TRBD1. The germline gives CDR1 ENHRY, CDR2 SYGVKD. With 1 base clipped from V and 1 base from J, the junction kept 6 bases outside the gene matches. There are 16 residues in the CDR3. Here the CDR3 DNA reads TGTGCCATCAGTGAGTTACTACGGGACAGGTCCTACGAGCAGTACTTC. Amino acid sequence: CAISELLRDRSYEQYF.

The rearrangement uses TRBV10-2 and TRBJ2-3; D remains ambiguous. Germline CDR1 reads WSHSY; CDR2 reads SAAADI. This CDR3 comprises 13 residues. The V and J ends lost 4 bases and 1 base respectively, with 6 bases between them. The CDR3 sequence is CASSVVGTDTQYF. As DNA, the CDR3 is TGCGCCAGCAGTGTTGTGGGCACAGATACGCAGTATTTT.

The chain is built from TRBV29-1 and TRBJ2-1, with TRBD2 matching over 7 bases. Trimming at V came to 7 bases and at J to 0 bases, leaving 18 bases not matched to a gene. There are 18 residues in the CDR3. Germline V gene sequence: CDR1 SQVTM, CDR2 ANQGSEA. The CDR3 here is CSAQPRRSERGSYNEQFF. CDR3 bases: TGCAGCGCCCAACCGCGGCGTAGCGAGCGGGGCTCCTACAATGAGCAGTTCTTC.

The chain couples TRBV28 to TRBJ1-4, with D perhaps TRBD1 (6 bases). This CDR3 region has 12 residues. Trimming shortened V by 8 bases and J by 5 bases, and 9 bases separated the two germline ends. Germline assignment: CDR1 MDHEN and CDR2 SYDVKM. The CDR3 loop reads CASGGSNEKLFF. The CDR3 DNA reads TGTGCCAGCGGGGGCTCAAATGAAAAACTGTTTTTT.

CDR3 loop: CASSMGQITDTQYF. The CDR3 bases are TGTGCCAGCAGTATGGGACAGATCACAGATACGCAGTATTTT. V usage is TRBV28 and J usage is TRBJ2-3; TRBD1 agrees at 7 bases. The CDR3 consists of 14 residues. Germline V gene sequence: CDR1 MDHEN, CDR2 SYDVKM. V was pared by 5 bases and J by 2 bases, with 4 bases of the junction left unmatched. Full variable domain (remainder filled in from reference TRBV28 and TRBJ2-3): DVKVTQSSRYLVKRTGEKVFLECVQDMDHENMFWYRQDPGLGLRLIYFSYDVKMKEKGDIPEGYSVSREKKERFSLILESASTNQTSMYLCASSMGQITDTQYFGPGTRLTVL.

The CDR3 DNA follows: TGCGCCAGCAGTGTGGGTAGGAACACTGAAGCTTTCTTT. It specifies CASSVGRNTEAFF. This sequence joins TRBV10-2 and TRBJ1-1; D call uncertain. Germline CDR1 reads WSHSY; CDR2 reads SAAADI. V was clipped by 4 bases and J by 1 base, with 7 bases between them. The CDR3 extends over 13 amino acids.

V usage is TRBV6-6 and J usage is TRBJ2-7; D gene unclear. This CDR3 has 12 amino acids. Germline assignment: CDR1 MNHNY and CDR2 SVGAGI (reference sequence). V lost 2 bases to trimming and J lost 4 bases, with 6 bases between them. CDR3 coding DNA: TGTGCCAGCAGTTACGCCCAGTACGAGCAGTACTTC. This gives the protein CASSYAQYEQYF.